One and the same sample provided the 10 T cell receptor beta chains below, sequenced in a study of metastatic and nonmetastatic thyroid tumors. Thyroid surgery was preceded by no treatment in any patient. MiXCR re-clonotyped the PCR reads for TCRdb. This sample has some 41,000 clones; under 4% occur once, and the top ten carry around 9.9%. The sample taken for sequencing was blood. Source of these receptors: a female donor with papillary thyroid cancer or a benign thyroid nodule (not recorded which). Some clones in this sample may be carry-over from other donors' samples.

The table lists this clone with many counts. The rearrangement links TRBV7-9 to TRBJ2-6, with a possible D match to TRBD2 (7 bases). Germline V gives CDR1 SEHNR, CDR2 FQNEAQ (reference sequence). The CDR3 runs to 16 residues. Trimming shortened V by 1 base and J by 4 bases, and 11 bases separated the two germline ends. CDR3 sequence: CASSLDGGPGANVLTF. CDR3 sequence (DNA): TGTGCCAGCAGCTTAGACGGGGGGCCGGGGGCCAACGTCCTGACTTTC.

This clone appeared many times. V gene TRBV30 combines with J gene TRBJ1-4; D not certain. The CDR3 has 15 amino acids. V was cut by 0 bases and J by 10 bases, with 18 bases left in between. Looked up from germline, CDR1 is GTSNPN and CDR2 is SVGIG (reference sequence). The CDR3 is CAWSVRPQNEPKLFF. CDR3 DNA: TGTGCCTGGAGTGTACGGCCACAGAACGAACCAAAACTGTTTTTT.

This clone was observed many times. CDR3 bases: TGCAGTGCGCTCCCGCTAGCGGCTCTCCAAGAGACCCAGTACTTC. Protein: CSALPLAALQETQYF. The rearrangement joins TRBV20-1 to TRBJ2-5; TRBD2 agrees at 7 bases. Trimming at V came to 6 bases and at J to 1 base, leaving 11 bases not matched to a gene. CDR3 length: 15 amino acids. Germline V lookup: CDR1 DFQATT, CDR2 SNEGSKA (reference sequence).

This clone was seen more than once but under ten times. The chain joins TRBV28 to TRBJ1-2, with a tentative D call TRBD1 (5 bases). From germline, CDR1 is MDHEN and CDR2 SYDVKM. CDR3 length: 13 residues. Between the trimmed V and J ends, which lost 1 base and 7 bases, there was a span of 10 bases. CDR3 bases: TGTGCCAGCAGTTTATCTTGGGGGGGTGGCTACACCTTC. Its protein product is CASSLSWGGGYTF.

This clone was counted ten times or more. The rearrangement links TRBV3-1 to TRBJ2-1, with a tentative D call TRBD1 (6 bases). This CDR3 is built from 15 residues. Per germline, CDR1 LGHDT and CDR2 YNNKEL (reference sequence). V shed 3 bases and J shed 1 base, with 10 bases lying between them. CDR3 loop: CASSHYRVSYNEQFF. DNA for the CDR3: TGTGCCAGCAGCCATTACAGGGTTTCCTACAATGAGCAGTTCTTC.

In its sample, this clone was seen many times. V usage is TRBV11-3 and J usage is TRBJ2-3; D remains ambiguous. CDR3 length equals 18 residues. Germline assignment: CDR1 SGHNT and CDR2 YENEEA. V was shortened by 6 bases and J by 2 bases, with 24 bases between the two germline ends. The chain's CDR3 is CASRGFAQHTPYTDTQYF. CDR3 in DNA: TGTGCCAGCAGAGGTTTCGCCCAGCATACCCCTTACACAGATACGCAGTATTTT.

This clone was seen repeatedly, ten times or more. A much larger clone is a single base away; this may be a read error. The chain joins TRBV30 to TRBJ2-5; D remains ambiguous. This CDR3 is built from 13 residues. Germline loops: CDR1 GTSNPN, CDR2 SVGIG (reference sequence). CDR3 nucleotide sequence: TGTGCCTGGATTCCAGGACGGCAAGAGGCCCAGTACTTC. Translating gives CAWIPGRQEAQYF.

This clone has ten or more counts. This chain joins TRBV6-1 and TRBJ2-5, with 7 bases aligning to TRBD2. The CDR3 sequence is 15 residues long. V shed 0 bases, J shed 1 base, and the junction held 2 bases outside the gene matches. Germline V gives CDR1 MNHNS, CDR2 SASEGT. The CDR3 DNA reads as TGTGCCAGCAGTGAAGCGGGAGGGACCCAAGAGACCCAGTACTTC. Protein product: CASSEAGGTQETQYF.

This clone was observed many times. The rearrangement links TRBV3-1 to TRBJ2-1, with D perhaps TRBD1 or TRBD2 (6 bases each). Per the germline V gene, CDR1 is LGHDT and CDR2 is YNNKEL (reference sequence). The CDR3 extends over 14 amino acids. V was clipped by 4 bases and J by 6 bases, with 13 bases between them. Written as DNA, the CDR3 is TGTGCCAGCAGCCCCTGGGGGGCGGGCAATGAGCAGTTCTTC. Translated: CASSPWGAGNEQFF.

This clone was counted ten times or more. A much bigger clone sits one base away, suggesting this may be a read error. The CDR3 DNA reads TGTGCCAGCCTGACAGGGAGTCCAGATACGCAGTATTTT. This gives the protein CASLTGSPDTQYF. The rearrangement uses TRBV27 and TRBJ2-3, with 7 bases that match TRBD1. This CDR3 is built from 13 residues. CDR1 is MNHEY and CDR2 is SMNVEV in the germline V gene (reference sequence). V was pared by 8 bases and J by 4 bases, with 6 bases of the junction left unmatched.